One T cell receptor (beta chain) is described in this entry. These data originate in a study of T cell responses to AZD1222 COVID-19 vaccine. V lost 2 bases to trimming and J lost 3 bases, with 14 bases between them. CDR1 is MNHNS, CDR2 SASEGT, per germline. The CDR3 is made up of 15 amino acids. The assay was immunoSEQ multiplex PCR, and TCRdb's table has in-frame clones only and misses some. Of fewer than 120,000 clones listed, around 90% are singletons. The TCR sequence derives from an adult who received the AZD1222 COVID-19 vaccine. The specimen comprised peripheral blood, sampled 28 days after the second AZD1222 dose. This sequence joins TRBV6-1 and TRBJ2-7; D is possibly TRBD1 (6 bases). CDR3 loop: CASSEIAGENYEQYF. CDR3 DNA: TGTGCCAGCAGTGAAATTGCAGGGGAGAACTACGAGCAGTACTTC.